Given below is one T cell receptor beta chain in context. Its antigen is undetermined. Assay: immunoSEQ multiplex PCR; the TCRdb copy retains only in-frame clones and omits some. The sample shows 35,000 or so clones, approximately 84% of them seen only once. This sample was taken from a study of PD-L1 blockade in urothelial cancer. Study details: Patients went on atezolizumab around 2014, receiving 1,200 mg intravenously every 3 weeks. Researchers looked at the blood 3 weeks (second dose) and 6 weeks after treatment began.

Germline V gene sequence: CDR1 SGHVS, CDR2 FQNEAQ. V was trimmed by 5 bases and J by 2 bases, leaving 3 bases between them. The CDR3 runs to 11 residues. The time point here: peripheral blood 6 weeks after treatment start. Findings of the study overall: Durable-benefit patients expanded tumor-associated blood clones more at 3 weeks.

The starting material was PBMCs, obtained around atezolizumab (anti-PD-L1) treatment. The sequence derives from a man aged 40-49 years with urothelial cancer. J is TRBJ2-5 and V is TRBV7-8; no clear D gene. As DNA, the CDR3 is TGTGCCAGCAGCCAACAAGAGACCCAGTACTTC. Encoded protein: CASSQQETQYF.